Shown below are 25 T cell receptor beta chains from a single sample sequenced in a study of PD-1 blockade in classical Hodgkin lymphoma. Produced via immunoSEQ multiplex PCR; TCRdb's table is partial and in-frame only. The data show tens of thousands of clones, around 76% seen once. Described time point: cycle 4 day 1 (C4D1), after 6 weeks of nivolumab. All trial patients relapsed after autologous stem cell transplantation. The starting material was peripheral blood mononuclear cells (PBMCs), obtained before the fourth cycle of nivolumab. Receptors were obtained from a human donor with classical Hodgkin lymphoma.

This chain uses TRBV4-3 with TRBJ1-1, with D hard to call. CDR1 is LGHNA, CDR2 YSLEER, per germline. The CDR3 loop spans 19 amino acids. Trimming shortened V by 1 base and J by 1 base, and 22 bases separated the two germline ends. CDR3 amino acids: CASSQGRVFSSDGNTEAFF. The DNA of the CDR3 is TGCGCCAGCAGCCAAGGCCGGGTCTTTTCCAGTGATGGGAACACTGAAGCTTTCTTT.

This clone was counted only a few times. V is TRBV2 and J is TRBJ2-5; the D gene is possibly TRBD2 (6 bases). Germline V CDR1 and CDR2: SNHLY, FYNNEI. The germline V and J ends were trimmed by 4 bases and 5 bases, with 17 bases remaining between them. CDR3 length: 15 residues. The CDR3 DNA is TGTGCCAGCAGTGCTTCCCCCAGTCGGGGGGAGACCCAGTACTTC. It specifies CASSASPSRGETQYF.

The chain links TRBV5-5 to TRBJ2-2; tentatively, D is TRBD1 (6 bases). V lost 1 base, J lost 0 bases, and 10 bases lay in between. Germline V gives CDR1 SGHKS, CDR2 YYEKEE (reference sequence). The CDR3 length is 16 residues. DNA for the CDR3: TGTGCCAGCAGCTTGACAGGGAATCCGAACACCGGGGAGCTGTTTTTT. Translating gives CASSLTGNPNTGELFF.

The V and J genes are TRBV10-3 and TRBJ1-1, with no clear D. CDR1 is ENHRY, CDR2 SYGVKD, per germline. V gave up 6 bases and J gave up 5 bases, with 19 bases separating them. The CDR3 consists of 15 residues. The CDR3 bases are TGTGCCATCAGGACATTTGTGGGCGAGCGGACTGAAGCTTTCTTT. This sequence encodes CAIRTFVGERTEAFF.

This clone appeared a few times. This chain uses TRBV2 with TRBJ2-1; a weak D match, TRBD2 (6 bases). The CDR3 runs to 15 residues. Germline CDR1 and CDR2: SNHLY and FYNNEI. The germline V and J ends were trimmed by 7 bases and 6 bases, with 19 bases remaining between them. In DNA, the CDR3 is TGTGCCAGCACCTCGGTTGGGGGGTCTGGCAATGAGCAGTTCTTC. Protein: CASTSVGGSGNEQFF.

For the CDR3, the DNA is TGTGCCAGCAGCCGTTTGGGGGCAGGCTCTGGAAACACCATATATTTT. Translated: CASSRLGAGSGNTIYF. The rearrangement links TRBV13 to TRBJ1-3; weak D call: TRBD1 (6 bases). Trimming cost V 5 bases and J 0 bases, with 14 bases left between them. The CDR3 length is 16 residues. In germline, CDR1 is PRHDT, CDR2 FYEKMQ (reference sequence). The whole variable domain, remainder taken from reference TRBV13 and TRBJ1-3, is AAGVIQSPRHLIKEKRETATLKCYPIPRHDTVYWYQQGPGQDPQFLISFYEKMQSDKGSIPDRFSAQQFSDYHSELNMSSLELGDSALYFCASSRLGAGSGNTIYFGEGSWLTVV.

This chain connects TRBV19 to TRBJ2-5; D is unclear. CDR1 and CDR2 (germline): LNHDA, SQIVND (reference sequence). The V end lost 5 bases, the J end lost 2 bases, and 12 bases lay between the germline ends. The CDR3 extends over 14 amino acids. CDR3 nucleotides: TGTGCCAGTAGTCGGCTAGGTAAACAAGAGACCCAGTACTTC. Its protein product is CASSRLGKQETQYF.

CDR3 region: CASSLLGVMNTEAFF. The DNA of the CDR3 is TGCGCCAGCAGCTTGTTAGGAGTTATGAACACTGAAGCTTTCTTT. The chain combines TRBV5-1 with TRBJ1-1, with D unclear. V was clipped by 1 base and J by 0 bases, with 10 bases between them. Germline V CDR1 and CDR2: SGHRS, YFSETQ. The CDR3 has 15 amino acids.

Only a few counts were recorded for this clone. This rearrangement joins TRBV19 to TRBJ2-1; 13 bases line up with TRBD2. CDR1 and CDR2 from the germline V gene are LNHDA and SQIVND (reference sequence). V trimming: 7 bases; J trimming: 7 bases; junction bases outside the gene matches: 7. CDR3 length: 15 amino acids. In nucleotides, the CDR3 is TGTGCCAGTATCCCCACTAGCGGGAGGGGAAATGAGCAGTTCTTC. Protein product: CASIPTSGRGNEQFF.

CDR3 nucleotide sequence: TGCGCCAGCAGCCATCGGGGGGCGGACGGCTCCTACGAGCAGTACTTC. Protein: CASSHRGADGSYEQYF. The chain joins TRBV10-1 to TRBJ2-7, with a possible D match to TRBD2 (7 bases). The length of the CDR3 is 16 residues. V shed 6 bases and J shed 0 bases, with 18 bases lying between them. In germline, CDR1 is WNHNN, CDR2 SYGVQD (reference sequence).

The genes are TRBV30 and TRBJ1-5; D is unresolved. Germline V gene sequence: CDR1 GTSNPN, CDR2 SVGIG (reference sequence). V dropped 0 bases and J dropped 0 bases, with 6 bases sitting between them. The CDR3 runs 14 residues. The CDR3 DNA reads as TGTGCCTGGAGTGTGGATAATAGCAATCAGCCCCAGCATTTT. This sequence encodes CAWSVDNSNQPQHF.

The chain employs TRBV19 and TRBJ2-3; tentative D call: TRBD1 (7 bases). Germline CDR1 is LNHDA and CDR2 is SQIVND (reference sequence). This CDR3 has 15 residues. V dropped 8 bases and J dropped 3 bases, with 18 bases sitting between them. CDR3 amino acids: CASQRGTAMTDTQYF. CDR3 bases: TGTGCCAGTCAACGCGGGACAGCGATGACAGATACGCAGTATTTT.

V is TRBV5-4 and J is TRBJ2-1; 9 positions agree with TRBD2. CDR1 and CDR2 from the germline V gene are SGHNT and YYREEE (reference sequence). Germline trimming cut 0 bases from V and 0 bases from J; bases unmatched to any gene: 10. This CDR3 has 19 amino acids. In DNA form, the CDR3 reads TGTGCCAGCAGCTTGGGGTACAGGACTAGCGATGGCTCCTACAATGAGCAGTTCTTC. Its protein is CASSLGYRTSDGSYNEQFF.

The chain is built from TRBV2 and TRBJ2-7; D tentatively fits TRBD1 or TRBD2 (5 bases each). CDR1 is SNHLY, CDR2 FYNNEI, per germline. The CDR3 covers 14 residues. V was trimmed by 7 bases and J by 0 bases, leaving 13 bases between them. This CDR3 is CASTFGTASYEQYF. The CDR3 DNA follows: TGTGCCAGCACTTTTGGGACCGCCTCCTACGAGCAGTACTTC.

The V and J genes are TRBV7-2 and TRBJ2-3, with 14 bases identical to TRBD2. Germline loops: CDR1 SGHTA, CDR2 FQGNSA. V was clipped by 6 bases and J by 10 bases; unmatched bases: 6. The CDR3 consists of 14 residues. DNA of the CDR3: TGTGCCAGCAGTTTCGGACTAGCGGGAGGATCGCAGTATTTT. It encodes CASSFGLAGGSQYF.

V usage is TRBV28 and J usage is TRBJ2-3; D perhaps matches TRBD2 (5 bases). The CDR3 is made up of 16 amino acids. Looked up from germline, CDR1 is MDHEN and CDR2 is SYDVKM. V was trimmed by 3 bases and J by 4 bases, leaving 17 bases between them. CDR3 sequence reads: CASSLKSGPWADTQYF. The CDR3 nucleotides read TGTGCCAGCAGTTTGAAGAGCGGCCCCTGGGCAGATACGCAGTATTTT.

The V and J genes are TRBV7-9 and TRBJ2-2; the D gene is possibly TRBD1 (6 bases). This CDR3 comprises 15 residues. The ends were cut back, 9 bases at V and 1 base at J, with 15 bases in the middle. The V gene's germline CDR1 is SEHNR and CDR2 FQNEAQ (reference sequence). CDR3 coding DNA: TGTGCCAGACGGGACAACAACGAGAACACCGGGGAGCTGTTTTTT. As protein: CARRDNNENTGELFF.

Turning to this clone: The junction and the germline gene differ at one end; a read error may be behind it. The CDR3 loop is CASSVDGVGSGLYSEQFF. As DNA, the CDR3 is TGTGCCAGCAGCGTAGACGGGGTTGGTAGCGGACTGTACAGTGAGCAGTTCTTC. The chain joins TRBV9 to TRBJ2-1, with D perhaps TRBD2 (6 bases). CDR1 is SGDLS, CDR2 YYNGEE, per germline. CDR3 length: 18 residues.

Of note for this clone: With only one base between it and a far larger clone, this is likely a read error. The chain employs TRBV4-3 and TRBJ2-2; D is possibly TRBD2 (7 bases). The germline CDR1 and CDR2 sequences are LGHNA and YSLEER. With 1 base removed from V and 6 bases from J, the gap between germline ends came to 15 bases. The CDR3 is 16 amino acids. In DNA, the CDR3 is TGCGCCAGCAGCCAAGCGGTGGAGGGGGGGGCCGGGGAGCTGTTTTTT. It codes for CASSQAVEGGAGELFF.

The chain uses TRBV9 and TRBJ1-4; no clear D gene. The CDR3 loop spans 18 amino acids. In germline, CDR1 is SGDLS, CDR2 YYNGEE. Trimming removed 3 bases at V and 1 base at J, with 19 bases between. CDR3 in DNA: TGTGCCAGCAGCGACAGTGAGTGGGGAGCACTAACTAATGAAAAACTGTTTTTT. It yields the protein CASSDSEWGALTNEKLFF.

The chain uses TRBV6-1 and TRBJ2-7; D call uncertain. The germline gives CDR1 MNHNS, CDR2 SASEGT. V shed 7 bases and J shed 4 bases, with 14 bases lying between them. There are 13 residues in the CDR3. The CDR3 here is CASTNAGVYEQYF. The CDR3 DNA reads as TGTGCCAGCACCAACGCTGGGGTTTACGAGCAGTACTTC.

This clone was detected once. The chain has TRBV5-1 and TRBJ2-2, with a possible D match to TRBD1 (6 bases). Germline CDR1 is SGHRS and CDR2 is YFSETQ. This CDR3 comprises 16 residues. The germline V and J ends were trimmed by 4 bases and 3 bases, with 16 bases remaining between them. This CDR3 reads CASSTTGTPYTGELFF. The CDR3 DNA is TGCGCCAGCAGCACCACCGGGACACCTTACACCGGGGAGCTGTTTTTT.

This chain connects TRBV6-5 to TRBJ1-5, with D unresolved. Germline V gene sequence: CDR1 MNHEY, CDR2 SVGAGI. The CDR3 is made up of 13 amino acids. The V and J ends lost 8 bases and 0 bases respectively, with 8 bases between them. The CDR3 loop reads CASSPYSNQPQHF. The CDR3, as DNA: TGTGCCAGCTCGCCCTATAGCAATCAGCCCCAGCATTTT.

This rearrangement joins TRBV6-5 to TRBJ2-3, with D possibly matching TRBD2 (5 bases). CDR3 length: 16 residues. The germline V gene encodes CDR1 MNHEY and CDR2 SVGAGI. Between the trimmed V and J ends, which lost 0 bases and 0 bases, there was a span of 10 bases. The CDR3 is CASSYSFAGSTDTQYF. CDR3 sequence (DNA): TGTGCCAGCAGTTACTCTTTCGCGGGCAGCACAGATACGCAGTATTTT.

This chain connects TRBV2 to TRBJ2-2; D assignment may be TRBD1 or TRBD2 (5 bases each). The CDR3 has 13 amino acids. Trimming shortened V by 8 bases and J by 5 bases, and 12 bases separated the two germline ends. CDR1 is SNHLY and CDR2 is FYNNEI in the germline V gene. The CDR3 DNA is TGTGCCAGCGGGTCCAGGGAGACCGGGGAGCTGTTTTTT. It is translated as CASGSRETGELFF.